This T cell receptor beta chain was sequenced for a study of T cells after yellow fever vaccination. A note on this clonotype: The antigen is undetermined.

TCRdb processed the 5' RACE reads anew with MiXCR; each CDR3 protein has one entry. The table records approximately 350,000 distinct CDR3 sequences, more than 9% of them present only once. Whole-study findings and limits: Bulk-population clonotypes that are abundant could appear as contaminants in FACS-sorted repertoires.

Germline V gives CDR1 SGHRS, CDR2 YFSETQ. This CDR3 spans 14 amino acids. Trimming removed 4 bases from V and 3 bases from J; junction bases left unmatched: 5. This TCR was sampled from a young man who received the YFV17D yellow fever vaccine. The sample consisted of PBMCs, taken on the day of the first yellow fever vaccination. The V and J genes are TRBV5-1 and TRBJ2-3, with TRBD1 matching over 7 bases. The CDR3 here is CASSIGQETDTQYF. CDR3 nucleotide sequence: TGCGCCAGCAGCATAGGACAGGAAACAGATACGCAGTATTTT. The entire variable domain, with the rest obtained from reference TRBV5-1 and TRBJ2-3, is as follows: KAGVTQTPRYLIKTRGQQVTLSCSPISGHRSVSWYQQTPGQGLQFLFEYFSETQRNKGNFPGRFSGRQFSNSRSEMNVSTLELGDSALYLCASSIGQETDTQYFGPGTRLTVL.